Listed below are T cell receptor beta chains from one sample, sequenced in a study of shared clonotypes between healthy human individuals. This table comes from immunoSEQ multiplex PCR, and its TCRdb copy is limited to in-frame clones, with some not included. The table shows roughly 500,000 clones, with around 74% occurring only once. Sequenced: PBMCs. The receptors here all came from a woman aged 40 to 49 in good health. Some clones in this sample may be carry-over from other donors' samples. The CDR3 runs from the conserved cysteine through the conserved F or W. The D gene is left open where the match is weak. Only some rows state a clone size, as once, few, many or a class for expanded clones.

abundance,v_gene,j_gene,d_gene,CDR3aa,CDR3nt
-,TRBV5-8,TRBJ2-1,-,CASSLGESSYNEQFF,TGTGCCAGCAGCTTGGGGGAAAGCTCCTACAATGAGCAGTTCTTC
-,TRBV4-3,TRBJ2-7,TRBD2,CASSPGLAGGTPYEQYF,TGCGCCAGCAGTCCGGGACTAGCGGGAGGTACCCCCTACGAGCAGTACTTC
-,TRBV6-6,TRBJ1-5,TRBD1,CASGHRDRGQPQHF,TGTGCCAGCGGCCATCGGGACAGGGGTCAGCCCCAGCATTTT
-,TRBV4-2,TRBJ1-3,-,CASSQGGNREAAGNTIYF,TGTGCCAGCAGCCAAGGGGGTAACAGGGAGGCGGCTGGAAACACCATATATTTT
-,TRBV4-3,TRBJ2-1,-,CASSHHLPSSYNEQFF,TGCGCCAGCAGCCACCACCTACCGAGCTCCTACAATGAGCAGTTCTTC
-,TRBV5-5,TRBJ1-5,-,CASSFRPDSSNQPQHF,TGTGCCAGCAGCTTCCGCCCGGACAGTAGCAATCAGCCCCAGCATTTT
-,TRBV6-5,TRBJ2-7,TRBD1,CASSQQGYEQYF,TGTGCCAGCAGTCAACAGGGGTACGAGCAGTACTTC
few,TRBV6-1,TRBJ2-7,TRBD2,CASSEAGGAYF,TGTGCCAGCAGTGAAGCCGGGGGGGCCTACTTC
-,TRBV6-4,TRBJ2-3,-,CASTPGGAPTDTQYF,TGTGCCAGCACCCCCGGTGGGGCCCCCACAGATACGCAGTATTTT
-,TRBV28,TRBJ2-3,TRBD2,CASSVSGSGTDTQYF,TGTGCCAGCAGCGTTAGCGGGAGCGGCACAGATACGCAGTATTTT